One T cell receptor (beta chain) is described in this entry. Its specific antigen is unknown. Nothing much larger sits one base from this clone, and base qualities are not available. In the germline V gene (reference sequence), CDR1 corresponds to MNHEY and CDR2 to SMNVEV. V drops 7 bases and J drops 5 bases, leaving 11 bases in between. From cysteine to phenylalanine, the CDR3 is 12 amino acids long. Here the CDR3 DNA is all that survives: 36 bases in frame from base 1. RNA was extracted using the RNeasy kit, and about 0.45 to 1 microgram was reverse transcribed with random hexamers. The immunoSEQ multiplex PCR assay, which covers 54 Vbeta and 13 Jbeta segments, was used to amplify TCR beta CDR3 regions. Bias from PCR amplification was corrected by using a synthetic template baseline for primer optimization and for computational correction. The source study handled its data this way. Reads were annotated to V, D and J genes according to IMGT and were analyzed with immunoSEQ Analyzer, with only productive sequences retained. Clonality was calculated as one minus the Shannon entropy normalized by log2 of the number of productive unique sequences. For each patient and control, public and private clones were evaluated within the 100 most prevalent clones. A clone was defined as Susac-specific if it was absent from the healthy and MS cohorts, from roughly 1,000 published viral clones and from other ImmuneACCESS disease sequences. TCRdb's own reprocessing of the public reads used fastp at Q25 and MiXCR and kept productive beta chains. Entries are consolidated by CDR3 protein sequence, retaining the most common genes and DNA. What appears here as the V and J calls and clone size reflects TCRdb's work, not the paper's. The sample table records about 66,000 distinct CDR3 sequences; around 95% of these occur just once. 0.5% to 0.6% of the sample is in the top ten clones.

The record originates from a study of CD8 T cells in Susac syndrome (dated by TCRdb to about 2019). Notes on the research overall: Whether CD8+ T cell activation and differentiation in Susac syndrome was antigen driven was tested using repertoire sequencing. Clonality of the CD8+ T cell repertoire was compared between more than 10 healthy donors, about 14 Susac syndrome patients and about 15 multiple sclerosis patients.

High-throughput TCR beta sequencing profiled peripheral blood CD8+ and CD4+ T cells from healthy donors, Susac syndrome patients and multiple sclerosis patients. The multiple sclerosis controls were treatment-naive patients whose relapsing-remitting disease, either stable or active, fulfilled the revised McDonald criteria. CD8+ TEMRA cells were enriched by FACS, while bulk CD8+ and CD4+ T cells were purified by magnetic negative isolation. Blood was drawn into EDTA tubes, processed within 24 hours, and PBMCs were isolated by density gradient centrifugation. PBMCs intended for TCR sequencing were frozen in liquid nitrogen and were later thawed in a 37 degrees C water bath. Purity of sorted or isolated CD4+, CD8+ and CD8+ TEMRA cells was at least 90%. Study-level results and caveats: The number of individuals in the TCR sequencing and HLA analysis was acknowledged as relatively small.

This chain joins TRBV27 to TRBJ2-5; a weak D assignment points to TRBD1 (6 bases agree). The sequencing input was CD8+ T cells from PBMCs. The clonotype was recovered from a human donor with multiple sclerosis. The DNA is as follows: TGTGCCAGCAAGGCAGGGGACGAGACCCAGTACTTC. This gives the protein CASKAGDETQYF.